This T cell receptor (beta chain) derives from a study of T-cell memory formation after mild COVID-19. Study-wide context: Across donors, TCR clusters were largely donor specific. The study's findings and limits: Memory from before infection featured some responding clones, which suggests cross-reactive memory joined. Later expanders leaned CD4+, whereas day 15 to 85 contracting clones were balanced CD4/CD8.

This CDR3 is 13 amino acids long. The germline V gene has CDR1 MNHEY and CDR2 SMNVEV (reference sequence). This clonotype came up a few times. What it recognizes is unknown. A read error may account for a junction end that differs from germline. 5'RACE with constant-segment primers built TCRalpha and TCRbeta cDNA libraries with UMIs. TCRdb re-analysed the 5' RACE reads in MiXCR, keeping a single row per CDR3 protein. Of 55,000 to 80,000 distinct CDR3 sequences in the sample, about 9.4% were seen once. The chain links TRBV27 to TRBJ2-3, with 8 bases identical to TRBD1. This clonotype originated in a man younger than 30 who had mild COVID-19 (a few samples of this study predate the infection). Cell type and time point are not known. Material: PBMCs or a T cell subset sorted from them (not recorded which). This chain's CDR3 is CVSRGLGTDTQYF. The DNA of the CDR3 is TGTGTCAGCAGGGGGCTGGGCACAGATACGCAGTATTTT.